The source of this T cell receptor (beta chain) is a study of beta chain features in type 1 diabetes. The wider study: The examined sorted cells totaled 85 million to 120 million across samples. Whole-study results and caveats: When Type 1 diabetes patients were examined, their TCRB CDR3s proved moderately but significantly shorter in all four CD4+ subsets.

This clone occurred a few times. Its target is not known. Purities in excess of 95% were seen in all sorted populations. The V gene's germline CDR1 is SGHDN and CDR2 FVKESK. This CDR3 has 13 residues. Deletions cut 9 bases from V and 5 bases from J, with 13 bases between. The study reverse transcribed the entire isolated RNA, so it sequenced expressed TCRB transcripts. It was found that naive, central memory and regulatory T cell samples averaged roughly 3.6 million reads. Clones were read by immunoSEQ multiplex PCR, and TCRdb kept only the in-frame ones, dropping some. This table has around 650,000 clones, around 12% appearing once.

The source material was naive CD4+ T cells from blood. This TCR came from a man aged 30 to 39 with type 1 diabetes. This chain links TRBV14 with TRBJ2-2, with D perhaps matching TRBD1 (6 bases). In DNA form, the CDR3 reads TGTGCCAGTAGGTCCCAGGGGACCGGGGAGCTGTTTTTT. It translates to CASRSQGTGELFF.